These 17 T cell receptor beta chains were sequenced from one sample in a study of Tregs in tolerant kidney transplant recipients. TCRdb's copy holds only in-frame clones and misses some; the assay was immunoSEQ multiplex PCR. Of 75,000 to 95,000 clones listed, approximately 92% are singletons. Sequenced input: CD8+ T cells from blood. The receptor source for this set is a human donor in good health.

This clone has only one observation. This chain uses TRBV7-7 with TRBJ2-7; no clear D gene. In germline, CDR1 is SSHAT, CDR2 FNYEAQ (reference sequence). The V gene lost 0 bases and the J gene lost 3 bases, with 6 bases spanning the gap. The CDR3 contains 13 residues. The CDR3 region has the DNA TGTGCCAGCAGCTTAGCGCACGGCTACGAGCAGTACTTC. It codes for CASSLAHGYEQYF.

The CDR3 coding sequence is TGTGCCAGTATCGGACAGGGGGGTTCTGACAATAGCAATCAGCCCCAGCATTTT. This gives the protein CASIGQGGSDNSNQPQHF. J is TRBJ1-5 and V is TRBV19, with 10 bases aligning to TRBD1. Germline V gene sequence: CDR1 LNHDA, CDR2 SQIVND (reference sequence). There are 18 residues in the CDR3. Germline trimming cut 7 bases from V and 0 bases from J; bases unmatched to any gene: 12. Using reference TRBV19 and TRBJ1-5 for the parts outside the CDR3, the full variable domain is DGGITQSPKYLFRKEGQNVTLSCEQNLNHDAMYWYRQDPGQGLRLIYYSQIVNDFQKGDIAEGYSVSREKKESFPLTVTSAQKNPTAFYLCASIGQGGSDNSNQPQHFGDGTRLSIL.

The rearrangement joins TRBV11-2 to TRBJ2-7; 7 bases fit TRBD2. The germline V gene has CDR1 SGHAT and CDR2 FQNNGV. The CDR3 is made up of 15 amino acids. With 2 bases clipped from V and 5 bases from J, the junction kept 9 bases outside the gene matches. CDR3 coding DNA: TGTGCCAGCAGCTTAAGGCGGACTAGTAGCCACGAGCAGTACTTC. It encodes CASSLRRTSSHEQYF. The complete variable domain, with remaining parts taken from reference TRBV11-2 and TRBJ2-7, reads EAGVAQSPRYKIIEKRQSVAFWCNPISGHATLYWYQQILGQGPKLLIQFQNNGVVDDSQLPKDRFSAERLKGVDSTLKIQPAKLEDSAVYLCASSLRRTSSHEQYFGPGTRLTVT.

This clone was observed once. The CDR3 is CASSRDNWDTSGNTIYF. The DNA of the CDR3 is TGTGCCAGCAGTCGAGACAATTGGGACACCTCTGGAAACACCATATATTTT. The chain combines TRBV14 with TRBJ1-3; the D gene is possibly TRBD1 (6 bases). Germline lookup yields CDR1 SGHDN and CDR2 FVKESK. The V gene lost 6 bases and the J gene lost 0 bases, with 18 bases spanning the gap. This CDR3 has 17 amino acids. Complete variable domain (other parts from reference TRBV14 and TRBJ1-3): EAGVTQFPSHSVIEKGQTVTLRCDPISGHDNLYWYRRVMGKEIKFLLHFVKESKQDESGMPNNRFLAERTGGTYSTLKVQPAELEDSGVYFCASSRDNWDTSGNTIYFGEGSWLTVV.

The V and J genes are TRBV19 and TRBJ1-2; 7 bases map to TRBD1. Trimming at V came to 5 bases and at J to 0 bases, leaving 9 bases not matched to a gene. This CDR3 is 16 amino acids long. From germline, CDR1 is LNHDA and CDR2 SQIVND (reference sequence). The CDR3 DNA is TGTGCCAGTAGTGACGACAGGGACCCTTCTAACTATGGCTACACCTTC. Translated, it gives CASSDDRDPSNYGYTF. The complete variable domain, with remaining parts taken from reference TRBV19 and TRBJ1-2, reads DGGITQSPKYLFRKEGQNVTLSCEQNLNHDAMYWYRQDPGQGLRLIYYSQIVNDFQKGDIAEGYSVSREKKESFPLTVTSAQKNPTAFYLCASSDDRDPSNYGYTFGSGTRLTVV.

The genes are TRBV27 and TRBJ2-6; D unresolved. V lost 2 bases, J lost 0 bases, and 5 bases lay in between. The CDR3 spans 15 residues. Germline V CDR1 and CDR2: MNHEY, SMNVEV (reference sequence). This chain's CDR3 is CASSLGSSGANVLTF. The CDR3 region has the DNA TGTGCCAGCAGTTTAGGGTCCTCTGGGGCCAACGTCCTGACTTTC.

This chain uses TRBV7-9 with TRBJ2-1, with TRBD2 matching over 8 bases. CDR1 and CDR2 (germline): SEHNR, FQNEAQ (reference sequence). The CDR3 is 15 amino acids. Trimming took 5 bases from V and 7 from J; bases not matched to a gene: 10. The CDR3 sequence: CASSSGGLNGNEQFF. The CDR3 DNA reads TGTGCCAGCAGCAGCGGGGGTTTGAATGGGAATGAGCAGTTCTTC.

V gene TRBV2 combines with J gene TRBJ1-2; D gene ambiguous. Trimming pared 5 bases from V and 6 bases from J, leaving 13 bases between. Looked up from germline, CDR1 is SNHLY and CDR2 is FYNNEI. This CDR3 spans 13 amino acids. CDR3 in amino acids: CASSPLVLDGYTF. Written as DNA, the CDR3 is TGTGCCAGCAGTCCCCTTGTATTGGATGGCTACACCTTC.

The chain couples TRBV7-3 to TRBJ2-6; D gene uncertain. This CDR3 has 16 residues. CDR1 is SGHTA, CDR2 FQGTGA, per germline. V lost 0 bases and J 1 base, leaving 7 bases between the germline ends. CDR3 in amino acids: CASSLTPGSGANVLTF. CDR3 nucleotide sequence: TGTGCCAGCAGCTTAACCCCCGGGTCTGGGGCCAACGTCCTGACTTTC.

This clone was recorded a few times. The chain has TRBV30 and TRBJ1-4; 8 bases map to TRBD1. Trimming took 0 bases from V and 8 from J; bases not matched to a gene: 5. From germline, CDR1 is GTSNPN and CDR2 SVGIG (reference sequence). This CDR3 is built from 14 residues. CDR3 loop: CAWSVQGGWEKLFF. The CDR3 nucleotides are TGTGCCTGGAGTGTACAGGGGGGCTGGGAAAAACTGTTTTTT.

This clone was seen just once. The DNA of the CDR3 is TGTGCCAGCAGCTCACGCGACAGTCTCAATGAGCAGTTCTTC. It translates to CASSSRDSLNEQFF. The chain couples TRBV11-2 to TRBJ2-1; maybe TRBD1 (5 bases). Germline V gene sequence: CDR1 SGHAT, CDR2 FQNNGV. V dropped 4 bases and J dropped 6 bases, with 13 bases sitting between them. This CDR3 is 14 amino acids long. Together with reference TRBV11-2 and TRBJ2-1, the CDR3 gives the full variable domain: EAGVAQSPRYKIIEKRQSVAFWCNPISGHATLYWYQQILGQGPKLLIQFQNNGVVDDSQLPKDRFSAERLKGVDSTLKIQPAKLEDSAVYLCASSSRDSLNEQFFGPGTRLTVL.

The CDR3 bases are TGTGCCAGCAGCTCGCTTTTATCCTACGAGCAGTACTTC. Protein: CASSSLLSYEQYF. The rearrangement links TRBV7-9 to TRBJ2-7; no reliable D call. V dropped 4 bases and J dropped 1 base, with 8 bases sitting between them. CDR1 is SEHNR and CDR2 is FQNEAQ in the germline V gene (reference sequence). CDR3 length: 13 residues. Full variable domain (missing parts from reference TRBV7-9 and TRBJ2-7): DTGVSQNPRHKITKRGQNVTFRCDPISEHNRLYWYRQTLGQGPEFLTYFQNEAQLEKSRLLSDRFSAERPKGSFSTLEIQRTEQGDSAMYLCASSSLLSYEQYFGPGTRLTVT.

The J gene is TRBJ2-5, the V gene TRBV2; the D gene is possibly TRBD1 (6 bases). V was pared by 5 bases and J by 5 bases, with 9 bases between. CDR3 length: 12 amino acids. Per the germline V gene, CDR1 is SNHLY and CDR2 is FYNNEI. This CDR3 is CASSTGWETQYF. In DNA form, the CDR3 reads TGTGCCAGCAGTACAGGGTGGGAGACCCAGTACTTC.

The chain uses TRBV4-1 and TRBJ1-2; D unresolved. V lost 3 bases, J lost 7 bases, and 12 bases lay in between. The germline gives CDR1 MGHRA, CDR2 YSYEKL. This CDR3 is built from 13 residues. CDR3 residues: CASSHLAGFGYTF. In DNA form, the CDR3 reads TGCGCCAGCAGCCACCTGGCAGGTTTTGGCTACACCTTC.

This sequence joins TRBV6-6 and TRBJ2-7, with D hard to call. This CDR3 region has 14 residues. Germline V CDR1 and CDR2: MNHNY, SVGAGI (reference sequence). Trimming shortened V by 2 bases and J by 2 bases, and 10 bases separated the two germline ends. CDR3 protein: CASSYREQTYEQYF. For the CDR3, the DNA is TGTGCCAGCAGTTACAGGGAACAAACCTACGAGCAGTACTTC.

This rearrangement joins TRBV27 to TRBJ1-1; D not resolved. The CDR3 spans 15 residues. The V end lost 5 bases, the J end lost 4 bases, and 17 bases lay between the germline ends. Germline values: CDR1 MNHEY, CDR2 SMNVEV (reference sequence). The CDR3, as DNA: TGTGCCAGCAGTCCCCACAAAAACGAGGTCACTGAAGCTTTCTTT. Protein product: CASSPHKNEVTEAFF.

The genes are TRBV9 and TRBJ2-3, with TRBD1 matching 8 bases. Germline V lookup: CDR1 SGDLS, CDR2 YYNGEE. This CDR3 has 15 residues. The J segment lost 3 bases and the V segment lost 3 bases, leaving 6 bases of the junction unmatched. Here the CDR3 reads CASSDRQGITDTQYF. CDR3 DNA: TGTGCCAGCAGCGATAGACAGGGGATTACAGATACGCAGTATTTT.